Reported below is one T cell receptor beta chain. The source of the sample is a study of cytomegalovirus exposure and HLA in healthy donors. Primers for the PCR totalled 60 Vbeta and 13 Jbeta. Method: immunoSEQ multiplex PCR; TCRdb's copy keeps in-frame clones and lacks some. The sample includes some 150,000 clones, approximately 10% of them seen just once. The germline V gene encodes CDR1 ENHRY and CDR2 SYGVKD. The CDR3 runs 13 residues. V shed 11 bases and J shed 8 bases, with 18 bases lying between them. The clonotype originates from a woman aged 40 to 55 in good health and CMV-seropositive. This sequence joins TRBV10-3 and TRBJ1-4; the D gene is possibly TRBD1 (6 bases). The sequenced sample consisted of PBMCs. This CDR3 is CASRRGGNEKLFF. In nucleotides, the CDR3 is TGTGCCTCTCGAAGGGGGGGGAACGAAAAACTGTTTTTT.